Listed below are T cell receptor beta chains from one sample, sequenced in a study of OX40 agonist ivuxolimab in advanced cancers. Sequencing was performed with immunoSEQ multiplex PCR; in TCRdb, only in-frame clones are kept and a portion is missing. The data hold about 93,000 clones, with 90% to 95% observed a single time. The sequences come from CD4+ or CD8+ T cells sorted from blood, collected in a trial of the OX40 agonist ivuxolimab. These receptors were obtained from an adult with an advanced solid tumor such as melanoma, head and neck, liver or kidney cancer. Each CDR3 is given with its conserved first and last residue. Fields, in order: clone size, V gene, J gene, D gene, CDR3 DNA, CDR3 protein. D genes are given only for firm matches. Clone sizes are given selectively: once, few, many, or a class where the clone is expanded.

clone size: NA; V gene: TRBV9; J gene: TRBJ2-7; D gene: TRBD2; CDR3 DNA: TGTGCCAGCAGCGTAGGGCTAGCGGGGTCCTACGAGCAGTACTTC; CDR3 protein: CASSVGLAGSYEQYF
clone size: NA; V gene: TRBV7-6; J gene: TRBJ1-2; D gene: NA; CDR3 DNA: TGTGCCAGCAGCTTAGTTGGCCCCGGCTACACCTTC; CDR3 protein: CASSLVGPGYTF
clone size: once; V gene: TRBV2; J gene: TRBJ2-5; D gene: NA; CDR3 DNA: TGTGCCAGCAGTGAACTTCGAGAGACCCAGTACTTC; CDR3 protein: CASSELRETQYF
clone size: NA; V gene: TRBV6-5; J gene: TRBJ2-7; D gene: TRBD1; CDR3 DNA: TGTGCCAGCACCTCCGACAGGGGTACCTACGAGCAGTACTTC; CDR3 protein: CASTSDRGTYEQYF
clone size: NA; V gene: TRBV18; J gene: TRBJ2-7; D gene: TRBD1; CDR3 DNA: TGTGCCAGCTCACCACCGGGACAGGGCCACTACGAGCAGTACTTC; CDR3 protein: CASSPPGQGHYEQYF
clone size: NA; V gene: TRBV10-3; J gene: TRBJ2-1; D gene: TRBD1; CDR3 DNA: TGTGCCATCAGTAGACCGGGACAGGGAGGGGAGCAGTTCTTC; CDR3 protein: CAISRPGQGGEQFF
clone size: few; V gene: TRBV30; J gene: TRBJ2-5; D gene: NA; CDR3 DNA: TGTGCCTGGAGTGATTCGGCGGAGGTGGAGACCCAGTACTTC; CDR3 protein: CAWSDSAEVETQYF
clone size: NA; V gene: TRBV25-1; J gene: TRBJ1-1; D gene: NA; CDR3 DNA: TGTGCCAGCAGGGCCACTGAAGCTTTCTTT; CDR3 protein: CASRATEAFF
clone size: NA; V gene: TRBV7-2; J gene: TRBJ2-3; D gene: TRBD2; CDR3 DNA: TGTGCCAGCAGCCCACCGGGACTAGCGGGAGATACGCAGTATTTT; CDR3 protein: CASSPPGLAGDTQYF
clone size: NA; V gene: TRBV6-5; J gene: TRBJ2-7; D gene: TRBD1; CDR3 DNA: TGTGCCAGCCTCCGGGGAACGACAGGGAGTGACGAGCAGTACTTC; CDR3 protein: CASLRGTTGSDEQYF
clone size: NA; V gene: TRBV27; J gene: TRBJ2-7; D gene: NA; CDR3 DNA: TGTGCCAGCAGGGGCCCAGGTGTTCGGGAGCAGTACTTC; CDR3 protein: CASRGPGVREQYF
clone size: NA; V gene: TRBV7-9; J gene: TRBJ2-5; D gene: NA; CDR3 DNA: TGTGCCAGCAGCTTAGGGACAGCGCAAGAGACCCAGTACTTC; CDR3 protein: CASSLGTAQETQYF
clone size: NA; V gene: TRBV2; J gene: TRBJ1-1; D gene: NA; CDR3 DNA: TGTGCCAGCAGCATGAAGGGGTGGAAAAACACTGAAGCTTTCTTT; CDR3 protein: CASSMKGWKNTEAFF
clone size: NA; V gene: TRBV13; J gene: TRBJ2-7; D gene: TRBD2; CDR3 DNA: TGTGCCAGCAGCCCAAGACTAGCGGGAGTTCCATACGAGCAGTACTTC; CDR3 protein: CASSPRLAGVPYEQYF
clone size: NA; V gene: TRBV15; J gene: TRBJ2-1; D gene: TRBD1; CDR3 DNA: TGTGCCACCAGCCTACGGGTGGACAGGCTTTACAATGAGCAGTTCTTC; CDR3 protein: CATSLRVDRLYNEQFF
clone size: NA; V gene: TRBV6-5; J gene: TRBJ2-7; D gene: NA; CDR3 DNA: TGTGCCAGCAGCCCCGGGACCGAGGGGGGCGAGCAGTACTTC; CDR3 protein: CASSPGTEGGEQYF
clone size: NA; V gene: TRBV11-3; J gene: TRBJ2-7; D gene: NA; CDR3 DNA: TGTGCCAGCAGCTACCGGGACGGCTCCTACGAGCAGTACTTC; CDR3 protein: CASSYRDGSYEQYF
clone size: NA; V gene: TRBV19; J gene: TRBJ2-7; D gene: TRBD2; CDR3 DNA: TGTGCCAGTAGTATACTCTGGGGGGGTCCCTACGAGCAGTACTTC; CDR3 protein: CASSILWGGPYEQYF
clone size: NA; V gene: TRBV2; J gene: TRBJ1-6; D gene: TRBD1; CDR3 DNA: TGTGCCAGCAGCACAACAGGGGGCGCGAGTTCACCCCTCCACTTT; CDR3 protein: CASSTTGGASSPLHF
clone size: NA; V gene: TRBV7-9; J gene: TRBJ1-3; D gene: NA; CDR3 DNA: TGTGCCAGCAGCTTAAGGGGCGAAAGCTCTGGAAACACCACATATTTT; CDR3 protein: CASSLRGESSGNTTYF
clone size: NA; V gene: TRBV2; J gene: TRBJ2-7; D gene: NA; CDR3 DNA: TGTGCCAGCGAGTCCCCCCTCGACGGCGGTTACGAGCAGTACTTC; CDR3 protein: CASESPLDGGYEQYF
clone size: NA; V gene: TRBV12-5; J gene: TRBJ1-1; D gene: NA; CDR3 DNA: TGTGCTAGTGGTTTGGGTCAGGGCACTGAAGCTTTCTTT; CDR3 protein: CASGLGQGTEAFF